This TCR beta chain was sequenced during a study of blood T cell repertoires in COVID-19. Turning to the study itself: Spain, Italy and the United States supplied samples that represented acute and convalescent COVID-19. From T cells, B-cell-depleted T cells, or PBMCs came the material, which was cDNA or gDNA.

In the source study's methods: Estimation of nucleated cell counts relied on the amplification of reference gene primers. TCRdb keeps only in-frame clones here, not all; method: immunoSEQ multiplex PCR. The DNA gave D and trimming, while V, J and clone size come from that table. The table lists 200,000 to 250,000 clones, roughly 79% of them singletons. The CDR3 totals 11 residues. Germline lookup yields CDR1 LGHDT and CDR2 YNNKEL (reference sequence). V lost 3 bases, J lost 12 bases, and 12 bases lay in between. Patients in Seattle were enrolled during active infection, then followed longitudinally. This TCR was sampled from a woman aged 80 or over with COVID-19, enrolled during active disease. J is TRBJ2-7 and V is TRBV3-1 (or the pseudogene TRBV3-2); D might be TRBD2 (5 bases). Input material: peripheral blood. The CDR3 loop is CASSHGLLGYF. In DNA form, the CDR3 reads TGTGCCAGCAGCCATGGACTCCTTGGGTACTTC.